The 28 T cell receptor beta chains below come from one sample, sequenced in a study of patients and donors after allogeneic stem cell transplantation. MiXCR, applied by TCRdb to the RT-PCR reads, yields one record per CDR3 protein. This table holds roughly 40,000 distinct CDR3 sequences, more than 30% found once. The sample was blood, either unsorted or a sorted T cell fraction (not recorded which). The source of these receptors is a human donor who was either an allogeneic HSCT recipient or a stem cell or donor lymphocyte infusion donor (not recorded which). It is not recorded whose cells these are; they may come from a transplant donor.

V gene TRBV6-2 or TRBV6-3 combines with J gene TRBJ2-5, with D unclear. V was pared by 2 bases and J by 7 bases, with 11 bases between. Germline V gene sequence: CDR1 MNHEY, CDR2 SVGEGT. The CDR3 is 13 amino acids. The CDR3 spells CASSYEYTGTQYF. The CDR3 nucleotides are TGTGCCAGCAGTTACGAATATACGGGGACCCAGTACTTC.

The chain employs TRBV20-1 and TRBJ2-2; weak D call: TRBD1 (5 bases). Germline lookup yields CDR1 DFQATT and CDR2 SNEGSKA (reference sequence). V was trimmed by 3 bases and J by 6 bases, leaving 11 bases between them. This CDR3 spans 13 amino acids. The CDR3 here is CSARDKSPGELFF. CDR3 in DNA: TGCAGTGCTAGGGACAAAAGTCCCGGGGAGCTGTTTTTT.

This clonotype has at least ten counts. This chain connects TRBV9 to TRBJ1-2, with a tentative D call TRBD1 (5 bases). Trimming pared 0 bases from V and 8 bases from J, leaving 20 bases between. CDR3 length: 16 amino acids. Looked up from germline, CDR1 is SGDLS and CDR2 is YYNGEE. CDR3 coding DNA: TGTGCCAGCAGCGTAGATCCAGGGTCCGTCGCGGGAGGCTACACCTTC. As protein: CASSVDPGSVAGGYTF.

This clonotype has only a few counts. The V call is TRBV10-3, the J call TRBJ1-1, with D perhaps matching TRBD1 (6 bases). The CDR3 loop spans 12 amino acids. Between the trimmed V and J ends, which lost 8 bases and 0 bases, there was a span of 7 bases. The germline CDR1 and CDR2 sequences are ENHRY and SYGVKD. CDR3 sequence reads: CAIGQLNTEAFF. CDR3 DNA sequence: TGTGCCATCGGACAGTTGAACACTGAAGCTTTCTTT.

The chain links TRBV18 to TRBJ1-2; 8 bases fit TRBD1. Germline values: CDR1 KGHSH, CDR2 LQKENI. Trimming cost V 4 bases and J 8 bases; bases outside gene matches: 18. The length of the CDR3 is 17 residues. The CDR3 sequence: CASSLKPTPDRGVGYTF. The DNA for the CDR3 is TGTGCCAGCTCACTCAAACCCACCCCCGACAGGGGAGTCGGCTACACCTTC.

This clonotype was counted between two and nine times. V is TRBV7-9 and J is TRBJ2-3; the match to TRBD2 covers 9 bases. The germline V gene has CDR1 SEHNR and CDR2 FQNEAQ (reference sequence). This CDR3 has 15 residues. V shed 7 bases, J shed 2 bases, and the junction held 7 bases outside the gene matches. The CDR3 sequence is CASTSASGNTDTQYF. CDR3 in DNA: TGTGCCAGCACATCGGCTAGCGGGAACACAGATACGCAGTATTTT.

This clonotype was detected ten times or more. The chain is built from TRBV5-5 and TRBJ1-4; the D is unclear. Trimming took off 4 bases at V and 3 bases at J, with 16 bases between the two ends. CDR3 length: 16 residues. In germline, CDR1 is SGHKS, CDR2 YYEKEE (reference sequence). The CDR3 coding sequence is TGTGCCAGCAGCATACTTTCATTTATGGCTAATGAAAAACTGTTTTTT. It translates to CASSILSFMANEKLFF.

This clonotype was seen once. The genes are TRBV6-5 and TRBJ1-6; D not certain. Deletions cut 0 bases from V and 9 bases from J, with 12 bases between. This CDR3 contains 15 residues. Germline V lookup: CDR1 MNHEY, CDR2 SVGAGI. The CDR3 reads CASSYSQVDGSPLHF. CDR3 DNA: TGTGCCAGCAGTTACTCCCAGGTGGATGGTTCACCCCTCCACTTT.

This clonotype was detected many times. The V call is TRBV18, the J call TRBJ2-1, with TRBD2 identical over 8 bases. Germline trimming cut 6 bases from V and 5 bases from J; bases unmatched to any gene: 18. This CDR3 has 18 amino acids. Per germline, CDR1 KGHSH and CDR2 LQKENI. CDR3 in amino acids: CASSVMGGRTSLNNEQFF. The CDR3 nucleotides read TGTGCCAGCTCGGTAATGGGGGGCAGGACTAGCCTTAACAATGAGCAGTTCTTC.

This clonotype has more than one count but fewer than ten. V and J are TRBV5-1 and TRBJ1-5; D uncertain. Per the germline V gene, CDR1 is SGHRS and CDR2 is YFSETQ. This CDR3 is 14 amino acids long. Trimming removed 0 bases at V and 0 bases at J, with 4 bases between. CDR3 amino acids: CASSLDPSNQPQHF. In DNA, the CDR3 is TGCGCCAGCAGCTTGGATCCTAGCAATCAGCCCCAGCATTTT.

This clonotype was recorded a few times. The chain couples TRBV5-1 to TRBJ1-1, with D possibly TRBD1 on 5 matching bases. Germline V gives CDR1 SGHRS, CDR2 YFSETQ. The CDR3 loop spans 13 amino acids. The V gene lost 3 bases and the J gene lost 1 base, with 7 bases spanning the gap. As DNA, the CDR3 is TGCGCCAGCAGCTCACAGGAGAACACTGAAGCTTTCTTT. It specifies CASSSQENTEAFF.

This clonotype was counted a few times. The chain couples TRBV29-1 to TRBJ1-2; a possible D gene is TRBD1 (6 bases). CDR1 SQVTM and CDR2 ANQGSEA come from the germline V gene. Trimming cost V 7 bases and J 0 bases, with 9 bases left between them. The CDR3 loop spans 12 amino acids. In DNA, the CDR3 is TGCAGCGATTGGGACACTAACTATGGCTACACCTTC. Its protein product is CSDWDTNYGYTF.

There are many counts of this clonotype. The chain couples TRBV6-2 or TRBV6-3 to TRBJ2-7; D is possibly TRBD2 (6 bases). The CDR3 sequence is 16 residues long. Germline assignment: CDR1 MNHEY and CDR2 SVGEGT. V was pared by 7 bases and J by 4 bases, with 23 bases between. DNA of the CDR3: TGTGCCAGCATCTCGGTGTCGGGGGAAAAGGAATACGAGCAGTACTTC. This encodes CASISVSGEKEYEQYF.

This chain joins TRBV5-5 and TRBJ1-2; D might be TRBD1 (5 bases). Germline V lookup: CDR1 SGHKS, CDR2 YYEKEE (reference sequence). Trimming cost V 4 bases and J 13 bases, with 20 bases left between them. This CDR3 is 13 amino acids long. CDR3 residues: CASSTPQGRLSTF. CDR3 DNA: TGTGCCAGCAGCACCCCGCAGGGCAGGCTGAGCACCTTC.

The chain is built from TRBV7-3 and TRBJ2-2; D perhaps matches TRBD1 (5 bases). The germline V gene encodes CDR1 SGHTA and CDR2 FQGTGA. The CDR3 consists of 15 residues. The ends were cut back, 0 bases at V and 8 bases at J, with 13 bases in the middle. The CDR3 coding sequence is TGTGCCAGCAGCTTAACCCCCCAGGGCTCGGGGGAGCTGTTTTTT. Protein: CASSLTPQGSGELFF.

The table lists this clonotype with a few counts. The V gene is TRBV5-1, the J gene TRBJ1-2; D gene unclear. V lost 2 bases and J lost 10, with 12 bases in between. This CDR3 region has 12 residues. Germline V gene sequence: CDR1 SGHRS, CDR2 YFSETQ. The DNA for the CDR3 is TGCGCCAGCAGCTTCCCGGGGTTCAACTACACCTTC. Its translation: CASSFPGFNYTF.

This clonotype showed up many times. The chain carries TRBV6-6 and TRBJ2-1; weak D call: TRBD2 (5 bases). The CDR3 covers 14 residues. V was cut by 8 bases and J by 6 bases, with 17 bases left in between. Germline V gene data show CDR1 as MNHNY and CDR2 as SVGAGI (reference sequence). The CDR3 is CASSKGGPGNEQFF. The CDR3, as DNA: TGTGCCAGCTCAAAAGGCGGGCCGGGCAATGAGCAGTTCTTC.

This chain joins TRBV5-1 and TRBJ2-5; 12 nucleotides agree with TRBD2. The CDR3 has 15 residues. Germline lookup yields CDR1 SGHRS and CDR2 YFSETQ. Trimming removed 4 bases from V and 2 bases from J; junction bases left unmatched: 3. CDR3 coding DNA: TGCGCCAGCAGCCGAGGACTAGCGGGACAAGAGACCCAGTACTTC. Its protein product is CASSRGLAGQETQYF. Based on the CDR3 plus reference TRBV5-1 and TRBJ2-5, the full variable domain is KAGVTQTPRYLIKTRGQQVTLSCSPISGHRSVSWYQQTPGQGLQFLFEYFSETQRNKGNFPGRFSGRQFSNSRSEMNVSTLELGDSALYLCASSRGLAGQETQYFGPGTRLLVL.

This clonotype was seen a handful of times. This chain joins TRBV18 and TRBJ1-5, with D possibly TRBD1 on 6 matching bases. The germline V gene has CDR1 KGHSH and CDR2 LQKENI. CDR3 size: 14 residues. Trimming stripped 2 bases from V and 5 bases from J, with 10 bases between. DNA of the CDR3: TGTGCCAGCTCACCAAGGGGGGGCGATCAGCCCCAGCATTTT. This sequence encodes CASSPRGGDQPQHF.

This clonotype came up a few times. The chain joins TRBV12-3 or TRBV12-4 to TRBJ1-4; the match to TRBD1 covers 11 bases. There are 17 residues in the CDR3. The junction had 10 bases not matched to a gene; V was cut back by 6 bases and J by 4 bases. In DNA form, the CDR3 reads TGTGCCAGCAGCAGGACAGGGGGCCGCAGCCTTAATGAAAAACTGTTTTTT. It codes for CASSRTGGRSLNEKLFF.

This chain links TRBV12-3 or TRBV12-4 with TRBJ2-3; a possible D gene is TRBD1 (5 bases). The length of the CDR3 is 15 residues. V shed 3 bases and J shed 0 bases, with 10 bases lying between them. The CDR3 loop reads CASSFPGSSTDTQYF. The CDR3 DNA is TGTGCCAGCAGTTTCCCAGGGTCTAGCACAGATACGCAGTATTTT.

The chain has TRBV27 and TRBJ2-3; 9 bases map to TRBD2. Germline V gene data show CDR1 as MNHEY and CDR2 as SMNVEV (reference sequence). V dropped 3 bases and J dropped 8; count of bases not matched to a gene: 9. This CDR3 is 15 amino acids long. The CDR3 region is CASSLWREGPSTQYF. CDR3 in DNA: TGTGCCAGCAGTTTGTGGCGGGAGGGCCCTTCTACGCAGTATTTT.

In this sample, this clonotype turned up once. The chain joins TRBV5-1 to TRBJ2-1; 8 bases are shared with TRBD2. CDR1 SGHRS and CDR2 YFSETQ come from the germline V gene. V was pared by 5 bases and J by 12 bases, with 13 bases of the junction left unmatched. The CDR3 spans 14 residues. The DNA for the CDR3 is TGCGCCAGCAGTCTGGGACTAGTGGGAGCTGGGCAGTTCTTC. This encodes CASSLGLVGAGQFF.

This clonotype was seen a single time. This rearrangement joins TRBV4-3 to TRBJ2-2, with unresolved D. The CDR3 has 15 residues. Per the germline V gene, CDR1 is LGHNA and CDR2 is YSLEER. With 4 bases removed from V and 0 bases from J, the gap between germline ends came to 9 bases. CDR3 nucleotides: TGCGCCAGCAGCCCCTCCGGGCCGAACACCGGGGAGCTGTTTTTT. Protein: CASSPSGPNTGELFF.

The chain combines TRBV14 with TRBJ1-6; D is unresolved. With 4 bases removed from V and 2 bases from J, the gap between germline ends came to 15 bases. This CDR3 contains 17 residues. Germline V lookup: CDR1 SGHDN, CDR2 FVKESK. CDR3 coding DNA: TGTGCCAGCAGCCCGTCAAGACCAAGCGCCTATAATTCACCCCTCCACTTT. This encodes CASSPSRPSAYNSPLHF. Drawing the rest from reference TRBV14 and TRBJ1-6, the complete variable domain is EAGVTQFPSHSVIEKGQTVTLRCDPISGHDNLYWYRRVMGKEIKFLLHFVKESKQDESGMPNNRFLAERTGGTYSTLKVQPAELEDSGVYFCASSPSRPSAYNSPLHFGNGTRLTVT.

The chain combines TRBV5-1 with TRBJ2-1; D not certain. Per the germline V gene, CDR1 is SGHRS and CDR2 is YFSETQ. Trimming pared 0 bases from V and 0 bases from J, leaving 10 bases between. The CDR3 length is 16 residues. The CDR3 DNA follows: TGCGCCAGCAGCTTGGGTGTCAGGAGCTCCTACAATGAGCAGTTCTTC. It is translated as CASSLGVRSSYNEQFF.

This clonotype occurred a few times. The gene calls are TRBV29-1 and TRBJ2-7, with D perhaps given as TRBD1 or TRBD2 (5 bases each). Germline V CDR1 and CDR2: SQVTM, ANQGSEA. The V end lost 7 bases, the J end lost 0 bases, and 10 bases lay between the germline ends. There are 12 residues in the CDR3. CDR3 sequence reads: CSARDDSYEQYF. Written as DNA, the CDR3 is TGCAGCGCTAGGGACGACTCCTACGAGCAGTACTTC.

This clonotype was recorded many times. CDR3 coding DNA: TGTGCCAGCAGCGTAGGAGGGCAGAATAACTATGGCTACACCTTC. Its protein product is CASSVGGQNNYGYTF. The chain couples TRBV9 to TRBJ1-2; D not resolved. The CDR3 contains 15 residues. Trimming stripped 0 bases from V and 1 base from J, with 10 bases between. Germline V gene data show CDR1 as SGDLS and CDR2 as YYNGEE.